This TCR beta chain was retrieved from a study of T cell responses to AZD1222 COVID-19 vaccine. Whole-study context: Pooled in the analysis were second doses at about 4 or about 12 weeks.

V lost 4 bases to trimming and J lost 5 bases, with 15 bases between them. Looked up from germline, CDR1 is SGHDN and CDR2 is FVKESK. CDR3 size: 15 residues. The protocol was immunoSEQ multiplex PCR, while the TCRdb copy is restricted to in-frame clones and leaves out a portion. The sample shows roughly 100,000 clones, 75% to 95% of them seen only once. Only one count was recorded for this clone. The sequencing used peripheral blood, collected on day 0 of AZD1222 vaccination. The TCR comes from an adult in good health. The V and J genes are TRBV14 and TRBJ2-1; the D gene could be TRBD1 or TRBD2 (5 bases each). In nucleotides, the CDR3 is TGTGCCAGCAGCCCCCGATGGGGGATGAACAATGAGCAGTTCTTC. This translates into CASSPRWGMNNEQFF.